The source of this TCR beta chain is a study of T cell responses to AZD1222 COVID-19 vaccine. General study results and limits: Vaccine-related CD4 TCRs covered spike, predominating at 160-218 and 743-854. Only after the peak T cell response were repertoires sampled. Unmutated variant regions are reportedly targeted by nearly half of spike-specific TCRs. Recipients of AZD1222 seropositive at baseline numbered only 5 or 6.

Trimming cost V 8 bases and J 2 bases; bases outside gene matches: 6. CDR3 length: 13 amino acids. Germline-derived CDR1 and CDR2 are MNHEY and SVGAGI. Clones were read by immunoSEQ multiplex PCR, and TCRdb kept only the in-frame ones, dropping some. This table holds about 180,000 clones, 90% to 95% found once. About this clone itself: The antigen is unknown.

The specimen comprised peripheral blood, sampled 28 days after the second dose of the MenACWY control vaccine. The receptor's source is an adult who received the MenACWY meningococcal vaccine as a control. The chain carries TRBV6-5 and TRBJ2-7; 7 nucleotides line up with TRBD1. CDR3 nucleotides: TGTGCCAGCCTTTCTACAGGGGCCTACGAGCAGTACTTC. Translating it yields CASLSTGAYEQYF.